The source of this T cell receptor (beta chain) is a study of post-analysis software for immune sequencing data. Study outcomes and limitations: Included in a set of 5 or 6 TRBV segments more frequent in patients than controls were TRBV5-6, TRBV5-1 and TRBV20-1.

This clonotype was seen a handful of times. What it binds is not known. Carried by the TCR beta cDNA libraries were unique molecular identifiers. TCRdb re-derived calls from the PCR reads in MiXCR, one entry per CDR3 protein. The data show some 690,000 distinct CDR3 sequences, around 64% seen once. V was trimmed by 5 bases and J by 6 bases, leaving 10 bases between them. CDR3 length: 12 amino acids. The germline CDR1 and CDR2 sequences are MNHEY and SVGEGT. The sequencing input was blood. The receptor's source is a girl between 2 and 10 years old with multiple sclerosis. The J gene is TRBJ1-2, the V gene TRBV6-2 or TRBV6-3, with D perhaps matching TRBD1 (5 bases). The CDR3 loop is CASSERGNGYTF. The DNA for the CDR3 is TGTGCCAGCAGTGAGAGGGGCAATGGCTACACCTTC.